The subject of this entry is one T cell receptor beta chain. This specimen belongs to a study of blood T cell repertoires in COVID-19. Overall study: Donors in the United States, Italy and Spain gave samples during acute or convalescent COVID-19.

The table came from immunoSEQ multiplex PCR; TCRdb's copy has only in-frame clones and leaves some out. The table has fewer than 250,000 clones, under 90% seen once. Losses at the gene ends were 2 bases for V and 10 bases for J; bases not matched to a gene: 13. The V gene's germline CDR1 is MNHNS and CDR2 SASEGT. The CDR3 covers 15 residues. Sequenced: peripheral blood. This sequence was found in a man aged 50 or older with acute or convalescent COVID-19. The gene calls are TRBV6-1 and TRBJ2-7, with 8 positions matching TRBD1. The CDR3 loop is CASSERAGGHLGQYF. For the CDR3, the DNA is TGTGCCAGCAGTGAACGGGCAGGGGGCCACTTAGGACAGTACTTC.